The 2 T cell receptor beta chains in this list originate from one sample, sequenced in a study of blood T cell repertoires in COVID-19. Data came from immunoSEQ multiplex PCR; TCRdb stores just in-frame clones and leaves some out. The sample has over 90,000 clones; roughly nine tenths are singletons. The sample comprised peripheral blood. These receptors originate from a man aged 50 to 60 with active COVID-19.

The chain joins TRBV5-1 to TRBJ2-7; possibly TRBD2 for D (5 bases). The CDR3 contains 14 residues. Germline V gene lookup returns CDR1 SGHRS and CDR2 YFSETQ. Trimming stripped 0 bases from V and 4 bases from J, with 11 bases between. The CDR3 region is CASSLDGPGYEQYF. The CDR3 DNA reads as TGCGCCAGCAGCTTGGATGGGCCGGGATACGAGCAGTACTTC.

The chain carries TRBV6-1 and TRBJ2-3; TRBD2 matches at 9 bases. The CDR3 is made up of 15 amino acids. Germline CDR1 MNHNS, CDR2 SASEGT. V was pared by 3 bases and J by 3 bases, with 4 bases of the junction left unmatched. CDR3: CASSERGGGTDTQYF. In DNA, the CDR3 is TGTGCCAGCAGTGAGCGGGGGGGCGGGACAGATACGCAGTATTTT.